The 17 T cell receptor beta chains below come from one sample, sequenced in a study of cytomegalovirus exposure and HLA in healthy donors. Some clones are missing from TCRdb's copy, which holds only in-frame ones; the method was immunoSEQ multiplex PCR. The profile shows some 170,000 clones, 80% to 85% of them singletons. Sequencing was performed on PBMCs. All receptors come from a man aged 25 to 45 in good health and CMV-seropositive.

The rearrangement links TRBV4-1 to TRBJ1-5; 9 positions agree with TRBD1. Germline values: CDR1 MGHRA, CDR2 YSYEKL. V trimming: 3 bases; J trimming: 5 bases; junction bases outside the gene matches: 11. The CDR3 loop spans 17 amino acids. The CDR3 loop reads CASSQDRKGQGHQPQHF. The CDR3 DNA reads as TGCGCCAGCAGCCAGGATAGAAAGGGACAGGGACATCAGCCCCAGCATTTT.

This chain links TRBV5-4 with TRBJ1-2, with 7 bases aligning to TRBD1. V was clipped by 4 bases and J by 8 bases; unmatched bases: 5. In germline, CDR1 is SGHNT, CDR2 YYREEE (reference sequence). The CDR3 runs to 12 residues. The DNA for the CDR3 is TGTGCCAGCAGCGTAGGGGGCGAGGGCTACACCTTC. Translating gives CASSVGGEGYTF.

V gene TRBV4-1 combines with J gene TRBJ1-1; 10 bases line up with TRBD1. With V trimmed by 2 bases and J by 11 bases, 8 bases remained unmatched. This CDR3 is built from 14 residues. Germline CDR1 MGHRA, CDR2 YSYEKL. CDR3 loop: CASSQTGTGASAFF. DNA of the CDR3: TGCGCCAGCAGCCAAACCGGGACAGGGGCTTCGGCTTTCTTT.

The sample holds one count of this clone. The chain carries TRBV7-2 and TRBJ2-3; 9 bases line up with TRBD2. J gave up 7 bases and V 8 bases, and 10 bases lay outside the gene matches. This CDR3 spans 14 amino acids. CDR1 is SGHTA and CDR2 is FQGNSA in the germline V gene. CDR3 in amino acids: CASLRGGASHTQYF. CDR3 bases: TGTGCCAGCCTGCGCGGGGGGGCATCGCATACGCAGTATTTT.

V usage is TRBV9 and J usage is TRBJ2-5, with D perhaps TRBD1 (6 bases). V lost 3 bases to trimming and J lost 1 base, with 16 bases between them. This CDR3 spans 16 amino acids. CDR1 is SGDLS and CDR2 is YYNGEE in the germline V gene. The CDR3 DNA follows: TGTGCCAGCAGCGCGGGACGGGGACACAGCCAAGAGACCCAGTACTTC. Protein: CASSAGRGHSQETQYF.

The CDR3 DNA reads TGTGCCAGCAGCTCTAGCGGGAGCTACAATGAGCAGTTCTTC. It encodes CASSSSGSYNEQFF. The gene calls are TRBV9 and TRBJ2-1, with 10 bases that match TRBD2. This CDR3 region has 14 residues. Germline V gene sequence: CDR1 SGDLS, CDR2 YYNGEE. J lost 3 bases, V lost 4 bases, and 1 base had no gene match.

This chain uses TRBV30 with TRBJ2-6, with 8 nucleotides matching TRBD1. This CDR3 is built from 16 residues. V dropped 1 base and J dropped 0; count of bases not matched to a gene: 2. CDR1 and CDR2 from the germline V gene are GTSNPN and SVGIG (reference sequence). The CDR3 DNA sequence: TGTGCCTGGAGTGCGACAGGGGACTCTGGGGCCAACGTCCTGACTTTC. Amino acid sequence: CAWSATGDSGANVLTF. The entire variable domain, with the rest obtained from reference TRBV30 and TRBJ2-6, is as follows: SQTIHQWPATLVQPVGSPLSLECTVEGTSNPNLYWYRQAAGRGLQLLFYSVGIGQISSEVPQNLSASRPQDRQFILSSKKLLLSDSGFYLCAWSATGDSGANVLTFGAGSRLTVL.

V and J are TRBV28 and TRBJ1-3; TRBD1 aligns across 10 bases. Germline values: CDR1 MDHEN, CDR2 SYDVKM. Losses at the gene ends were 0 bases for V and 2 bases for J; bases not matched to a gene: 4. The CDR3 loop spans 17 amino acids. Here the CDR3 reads CASSLWAGTGAGNTIYF. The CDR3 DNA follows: TGTGCCAGCAGTTTATGGGCCGGGACAGGGGCTGGAAACACCATATATTTT.

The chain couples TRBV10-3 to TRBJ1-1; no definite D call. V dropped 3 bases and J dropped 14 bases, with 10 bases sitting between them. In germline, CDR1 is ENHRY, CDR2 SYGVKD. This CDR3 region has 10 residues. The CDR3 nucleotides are TGTGCCATCAGTGACGGAGGTATCTTCTTT. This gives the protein CAISDGGIFF.

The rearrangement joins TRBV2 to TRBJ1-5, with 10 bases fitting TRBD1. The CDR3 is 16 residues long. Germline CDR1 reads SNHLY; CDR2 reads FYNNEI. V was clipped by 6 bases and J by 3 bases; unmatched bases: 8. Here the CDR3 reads CASRAGTGAFNQPQHF. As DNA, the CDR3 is TGTGCCAGCAGAGCTGGGACAGGGGCGTTCAATCAGCCCCAGCATTTT.

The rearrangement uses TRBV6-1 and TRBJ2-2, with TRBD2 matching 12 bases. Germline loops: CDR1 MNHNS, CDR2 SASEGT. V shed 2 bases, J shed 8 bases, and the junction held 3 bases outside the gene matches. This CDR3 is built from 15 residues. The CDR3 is CASSELAGGGGELFF. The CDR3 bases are TGTGCCAGCAGTGAACTAGCGGGAGGGGGTGGGGAGCTGTTTTTT.

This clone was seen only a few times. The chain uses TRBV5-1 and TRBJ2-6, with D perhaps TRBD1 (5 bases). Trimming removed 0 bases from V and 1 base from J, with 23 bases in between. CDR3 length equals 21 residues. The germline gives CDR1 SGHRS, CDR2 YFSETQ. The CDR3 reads CASSLDGQGVGFGSGANVLTF. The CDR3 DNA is TGCGCCAGCAGCTTGGACGGGCAGGGCGTGGGATTTGGGTCTGGGGCCAACGTCCTGACTTTC.

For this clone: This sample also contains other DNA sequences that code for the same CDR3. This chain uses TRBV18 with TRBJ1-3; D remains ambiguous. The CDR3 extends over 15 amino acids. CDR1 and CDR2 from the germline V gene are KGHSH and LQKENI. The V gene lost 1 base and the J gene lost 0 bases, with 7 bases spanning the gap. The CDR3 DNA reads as TGTGCCAGCTCACCACGGACTATCTCTGGAAACACCATATATTTT. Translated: CASSPRTISGNTIYF.

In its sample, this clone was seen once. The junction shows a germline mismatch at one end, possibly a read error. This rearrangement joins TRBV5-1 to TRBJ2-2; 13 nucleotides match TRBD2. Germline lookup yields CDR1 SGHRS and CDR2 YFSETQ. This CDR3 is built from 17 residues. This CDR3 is CASSTETSGRHTGGLFF. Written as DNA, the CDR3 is TGCGCCAGCAGCACTGAGACTAGCGGGAGGCACACCGGGGGGCTGTTTTTT.

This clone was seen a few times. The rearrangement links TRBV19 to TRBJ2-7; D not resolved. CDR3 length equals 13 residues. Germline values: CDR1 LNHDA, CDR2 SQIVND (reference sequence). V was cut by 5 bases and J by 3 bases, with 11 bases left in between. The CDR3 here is CASSSATGYEQYF. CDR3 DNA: TGTGCCAGTAGTTCCGCAACCGGCTACGAGCAGTACTTC.

CDR3 sequence: CASSLGGRASYEQYF. The CDR3 DNA is TGTGCCAGCAGCTTAGGGGGCAGGGCATCCTACGAGCAGTACTTC. This sequence joins TRBV13 and TRBJ2-7; TRBD1 might be the D (5 bases). The germline V gene has CDR1 PRHDT and CDR2 FYEKMQ (reference sequence). V shed 0 bases and J shed 1 base, with 10 bases lying between them. The CDR3 sequence is 15 residues long.

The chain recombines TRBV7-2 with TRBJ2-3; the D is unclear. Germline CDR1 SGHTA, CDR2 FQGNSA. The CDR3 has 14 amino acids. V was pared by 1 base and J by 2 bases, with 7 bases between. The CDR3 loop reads CASSLVLSTDTQYF. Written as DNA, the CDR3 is TGTGCCAGCAGCTTAGTACTTTCCACAGATACGCAGTATTTT.